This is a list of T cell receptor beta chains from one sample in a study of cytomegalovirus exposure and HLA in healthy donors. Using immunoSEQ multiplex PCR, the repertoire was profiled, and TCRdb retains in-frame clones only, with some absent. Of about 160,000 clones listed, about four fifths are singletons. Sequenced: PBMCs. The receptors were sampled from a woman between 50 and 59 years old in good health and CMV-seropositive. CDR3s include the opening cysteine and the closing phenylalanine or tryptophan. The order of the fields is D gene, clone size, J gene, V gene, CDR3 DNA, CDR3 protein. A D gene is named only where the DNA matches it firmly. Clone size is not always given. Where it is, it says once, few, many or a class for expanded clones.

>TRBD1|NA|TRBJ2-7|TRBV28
TGTGCCAGCAGTTTATCGGGACAGGGGAAATTGGAGCAGTACTTC
CASSLSGQGKLEQYF
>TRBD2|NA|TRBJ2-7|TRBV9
TGTGCCAGCAGCCCCCGGGGGGTCACTGGGAACGAGCAGTACTTC
CASSPRGVTGNEQYF
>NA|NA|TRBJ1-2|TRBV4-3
TGCGCCAGCAGCCGGGAGGGAAACTATGGCTACACCTTC
CASSREGNYGYTF
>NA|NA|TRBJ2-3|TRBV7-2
TGTGCCAGCAGCTCCCGGGTGGGGGCGTTACTGGATACGCAGTATTTT
CASSSRVGALLDTQYF
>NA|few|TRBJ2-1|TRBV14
TGTGCCAGCAGCCAATTTAAGCGGAATGAGCAGTTCTTC
CASSQFKRNEQFF
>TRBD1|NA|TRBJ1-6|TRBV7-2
TGTGCCAGCAGGATACGACAGGGAGGTTCACCCCTCCACTTT
CASRIRQGGSPLHF
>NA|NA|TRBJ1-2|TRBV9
TGTGCCAGCAGCGAGCTCGACAGGAACTATGGCTACACCTTC
CASSELDRNYGYTF
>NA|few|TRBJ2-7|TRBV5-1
TGCGCCAGCAGCTTAAACAGAACCTACGAGCAGTACTTC
CASSLNRTYEQYF
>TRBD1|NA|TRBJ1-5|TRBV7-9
TGTGCCAGCAGCGCCGGACAGGGGAATCAGCCCCAGCATTTT
CASSAGQGNQPQHF
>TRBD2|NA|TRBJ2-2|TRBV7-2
TGTGCCAGCAGCCCGAGCGGGAGGGTTACCGGGGAGCTGTTTTTT
CASSPSGRVTGELFF
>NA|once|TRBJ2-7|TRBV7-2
TGTGCCAGCACCTTCGGAAACAGGGTACTCAACGAGCAGTACTTC
CASTFGNRVLNEQYF
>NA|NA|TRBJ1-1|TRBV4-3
TGCGCCAGCAGCCAGTCCTGGATGGAGACCATGAACACTGAAGCTTTCTTT
CASSQSWMETMNTEAFF
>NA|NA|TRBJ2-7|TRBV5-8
TGTGCCAGCACATTTCGGTCGTACGAGCAGTACTTC
CASTFRSYEQYF
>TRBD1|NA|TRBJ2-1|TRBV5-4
TGTGCCAGCGCGACAGGGAGAAGCTACAATGAGCAGTTCTTC
CASATGRSYNEQFF
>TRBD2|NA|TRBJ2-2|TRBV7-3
TGTGCCAGCACCCCCCCGGGAGGGCCCGGCACCGGGGAGCTGTTTTTT
CASTPPGGPGTGELFF
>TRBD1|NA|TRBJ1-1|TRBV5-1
TGCGCCAGCAGCAATCGGGACAGATCCTTTAACACTGAAGCTTTCTTT
CASSNRDRSFNTEAFF
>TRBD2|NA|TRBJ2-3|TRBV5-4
TGTGCCAGCACTCCCCGGGGGGATGGCACAGATACGCAGTATTTT
CASTPRGDGTDTQYF
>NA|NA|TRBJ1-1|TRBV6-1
TGTGCCAGCAGGAGGGGGAATTTTAACACTGAAGCTTTCTTT
CASRRGNFNTEAFF
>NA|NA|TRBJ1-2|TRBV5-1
TGCGCCAGCAGCTTAGGGTCGGGGGGTACGAACTATGGCTACACCTTC
CASSLGSGGTNYGYTF
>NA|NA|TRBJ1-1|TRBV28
TGTGCCAGCAGTTTTATACAGGGTAACACTGAAGCTTTCTTT
CASSFIQGNTEAFF
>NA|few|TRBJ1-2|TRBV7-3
TGTGCCAGCAGCCCAACTCCGGGGGGCGGCTACACCTTC
CASSPTPGGGYTF
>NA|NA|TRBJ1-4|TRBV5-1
TGCGCCAGCAGCTCGGGAGTCCGGGGTGGTGATGAAAAACTGTTTTTT
CASSSGVRGGDEKLFF
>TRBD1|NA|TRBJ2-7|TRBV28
TGTGCCAGCAGTTTATACACGACAGGGTCCTACGAGCAGTACTTC
CASSLYTTGSYEQYF
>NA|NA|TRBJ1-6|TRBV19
TGTGCCAGTAGTGTCGGGACTGCGGGGTCACCCCTCCACTTT
CASSVGTAGSPLHF
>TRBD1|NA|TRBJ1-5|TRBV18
TGTGCCAGCTCCGGACAGAGGGGGCCGAGCAATCAGCCCCAGCATTTT
CASSGQRGPSNQPQHF
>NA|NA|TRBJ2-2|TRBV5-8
TGTGCCAGCAGCTCCTTGAGCGGGTTGAACACCGGGGAGCTGTTTTTT
CASSSLSGLNTGELFF
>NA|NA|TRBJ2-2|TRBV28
TGTGCCAGCAGTTCTTCTTCCACCGGGGAGCTGTTTTTT
CASSSSSTGELFF
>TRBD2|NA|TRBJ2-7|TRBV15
TGTGCCACCAGCAGAGGAGGGCTAGCGGACTACGAGCAGTACTTC
CATSRGGLADYEQYF
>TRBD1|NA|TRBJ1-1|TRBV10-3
TGTGCCATCAGCAAGGGACAGGACTTGAACACTGAAGCTTTCTTT
CAISKGQDLNTEAFF
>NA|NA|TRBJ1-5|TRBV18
TGTGCCAGCTCACCTGCATCCCTAGGACAGCCCCAGCATTTT
CASSPASLGQPQHF
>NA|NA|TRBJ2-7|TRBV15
TGTGCCACCAGCAGAGAGGCCCCCTACGAGCAGTACTTC
CATSREAPYEQYF
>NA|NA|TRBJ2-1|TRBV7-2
TGTGCCAGCAGCTTAGTGGCGGACTACAATGAGCAGTTCTTC
CASSLVADYNEQFF
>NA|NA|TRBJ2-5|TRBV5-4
TGTGCCAGCAGCTTTGGTGCAGGGGCGGAAGAGACCCAGTACTTC
CASSFGAGAEETQYF
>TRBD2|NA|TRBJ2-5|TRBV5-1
TGCGCCAGCAGCTTGGGGGGGGGACCTCAAGAGACCCAGTACTTC
CASSLGGGPQETQYF
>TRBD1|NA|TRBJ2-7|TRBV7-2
TGTGCCAGCAGCACCCTGGGACAGGGACTCTACGAGCAGTACTTC
CASSTLGQGLYEQYF
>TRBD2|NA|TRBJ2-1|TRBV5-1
TGCGCCAGCGTACAACTAGCGGGAGGTTTAACTCATGAGCAGTTCTTC
CASVQLAGGLTHEQFF